Following are 24 T cell receptor beta chains from one sample sequenced in a study of human T cells and chemical hapten exposure. TCRdb re-analysed the RACE reads in MiXCR, keeping a single row per CDR3 protein. The table includes some 80,000 distinct CDR3 sequences, under 14% detected once. Time point given: patch test 2, 6 weeks after DPC sensitization. Treatment indicated: therapeutic diphenylcyclopropenone sensitization with weekly scalp DPC. Sequences were derived from whole blood, sampled in connection with sensitization to the hapten diphenylcyclopropenone (DPC). These receptors originate from a man aged 18 to 30 with alopecia areata. Some clones in this sample may be carry-over from other donors' samples.

This clonotype was seen only a few times. The chain employs TRBV6-5 and TRBJ2-2; 7 nucleotides agree with TRBD2. Germline loops: CDR1 MNHEY, CDR2 SVGAGI. This CDR3 has 16 residues. Trimming cost V 2 bases and J 4 bases; bases outside gene matches: 7. In DNA, the CDR3 is TGTGCCAGCAGTTACGGTCCTAGCGGCCTCACCGGGGAGCTGTTTTTT. Translated: CASSYGPSGLTGELFF.

This clonotype was detected ten times or more. The rearrangement joins TRBV2 to TRBJ2-6, with a weak D call TRBD2 (6 bases). CDR3 length: 15 residues. The V gene's germline CDR1 is SNHLY and CDR2 FYNNEI. Trimming removed 7 bases from V and 3 bases from J, with 13 bases in between. DNA for the CDR3: TGTGCCAGCAAACAATCGGGGGTTGGGGCCAACGTCCTGACTTTC. This translates into CASKQSGVGANVLTF.

The V call is TRBV6-2 or TRBV6-3, the J call TRBJ1-1; maybe TRBD1 (6 bases). The CDR3 length is 14 residues. V lost 8 bases and J lost 4, with 17 bases in between. Germline CDR1 reads MNHEY; CDR2 reads SVGEGT. CDR3 nucleotide sequence: TGTGCCAGCGGAAGGGGGTTGGCGAGCACTGAAGCTTTCTTT. Translating it yields CASGRGLASTEAFF.

The CDR3 spells CASSADRDRGVDTQYF. CDR3 DNA sequence: TGTGCCAGCAGTGCTGATAGGGACCGGGGGGTAGATACGCAGTATTTT. This chain connects TRBV28 to TRBJ2-3; 7 bases are a match to TRBD2. Per germline, CDR1 MDHEN and CDR2 SYDVKM. The CDR3 is 16 amino acids. V lost 5 bases to trimming and J lost 5 bases; unmatched junction nucleotides: 13.

This clonotype was picked up many times. This chain links TRBV7-6 with TRBJ1-4, with TRBD1 matching over 8 bases. The CDR3 is 15 amino acids. The trim removed 5 bases at V and 8 bases at J, leaving 10 bases unmatched. Germline V gene lookup returns CDR1 SGHVS and CDR2 FNYEAQ. CDR3 DNA: TGTGCCAGCAGCCCACGGGACAGGTGGACCGAAAAACTGTTTTTT. Translation gives CASSPRDRWTEKLFF.

This clonotype was counted many times. The chain carries TRBV29-1 and TRBJ2-7, with D unresolved. The V and J ends lost 6 bases and 3 bases respectively, with 9 bases between them. The germline V gene has CDR1 SQVTM and CDR2 ANQGSEA. The CDR3 contains 11 residues. The CDR3 is CSVLRDYEQYF. CDR3 nucleotide sequence: TGCAGCGTCCTTAGGGACTACGAGCAGTACTTC.

This chain links TRBV25-1 with TRBJ1-4; a weak D match, TRBD1 (5 bases). The CDR3 runs 17 residues. The V gene's germline CDR1 is MGHDK and CDR2 SYGVNS. Trimming took off 4 bases at V and 1 base at J, with 16 bases between the two ends. The CDR3 DNA is TGTGCCAGCAGTGCCCTTGGGGGATGGGAAACTAATGAAAAACTGTTTTTT. Translation gives CASSALGGWETNEKLFF. Combining the CDR3 with reference TRBV25-1 and TRBJ1-4 gives the whole variable domain EADIYQTPRYLVIGTGKKITLECSQTMGHDKMYWYQQDPGMELHLIHYSYGVNSTEKGDLSSESTVSRIRTEHFPLTLESARPSHTSQYLCASSALGGWETNEKLFFGSGTQLSVL.

This clonotype has just a few counts. J is TRBJ1-2 and V is TRBV12-3 or TRBV12-4; D is ambiguous. The CDR3 covers 20 residues. V was pared by 0 bases and J by 5 bases, with 28 bases between. Written as DNA, the CDR3 is TGTGCCAGCAGTTTAGCGTGGTACGGAGGTCAGAACAGAGGGATATATGGCTACACCTTC. Its protein product is CASSLAWYGGQNRGIYGYTF.

Only a few counts were recorded for this clonotype. This chain joins TRBV12-3 or TRBV12-4 and TRBJ2-3; a possible D gene is TRBD2 (6 bases). This CDR3 contains 13 residues. V was clipped by 10 bases and J by 5 bases, with 16 bases between them. The CDR3 sequence: CATSEGREDTQYF. CDR3 DNA sequence: TGTGCCACCTCAGAGGGGCGGGAAGATACGCAGTATTTT.

V gene TRBV21-1 combines with J gene TRBJ2-5; TRBD1 is the table's D call and was not checked against the DNA. TRBV21-1 counts as a pseudogene. The CDR3 extends over 11 amino acids. As DNA, the CDR3 is TGTGCCAGCAGCGTACCGGGACGGAGGAGATTT. Translated: CASSVPGRRRF.

The V gene is TRBV7-2, the J gene TRBJ2-4; possible D gene TRBD2, 5 bases. The germline gives CDR1 SGHTA, CDR2 FQGNSA. CDR3 length equals 17 residues. V lost 6 bases and J lost 5, with 23 bases in between. CDR3 bases: TGTGCCAGCAGTAAGACTAAAACGGGGTTGGGTGAAAACATTCAGTACTTC. Protein: CASSKTKTGLGENIQYF.

The rearrangement links TRBV7-9 to TRBJ2-2; the D is unclear. The length of the CDR3 is 16 residues. Germline V CDR1 and CDR2: SEHNR, FQNEAQ (reference sequence). V was trimmed by 1 base and J by 0 bases, leaving 9 bases between them. The CDR3 region is CASSLVRRANTGELFF. In nucleotides, the CDR3 is TGTGCCAGCAGCTTAGTGCGAAGGGCGAACACCGGGGAGCTGTTTTTT.

This chain connects TRBV27 to TRBJ1-3, with D possibly being TRBD1 (6 bases). V was pared by 5 bases and J by 0 bases, with 14 bases between. This CDR3 spans 16 amino acids. Germline CDR1 reads MNHEY; CDR2 reads SMNVEV (reference sequence). In nucleotides, the CDR3 is TGTGCCAGCAGTCCCAGGGGACACTACTCTGGAAACACCATATATTTT. Amino acid sequence: CASSPRGHYSGNTIYF.

In this sample, this clonotype turned up many times. This chain joins TRBV6-2 or TRBV6-3 and TRBJ2-3; 7 positions match TRBD1. Germline V gene lookup returns CDR1 MNHEY and CDR2 SVGEGT. The CDR3 covers 14 residues. With V trimmed by 7 bases and J by 2 bases, 6 bases remained unmatched. The CDR3: CASNDRALTDTQYF. CDR3 DNA sequence: TGTGCCAGCAATGACAGGGCACTCACAGATACGCAGTATTTT.

This clonotype has ten or more counts. This chain joins TRBV5-1 and TRBJ1-1; 9 bases match TRBD1. The CDR3 consists of 16 residues. The J segment lost 6 bases and the V segment lost 4 bases, leaving 13 bases of the junction unmatched. The germline CDR1 and CDR2 sequences are SGHRS and YFSETQ. The DNA of the CDR3 is TGCGCCAGCAGCCCGGCGGGAACAGGGGGCGAGGCTGAAGCTTTCTTT. Translation: CASSPAGTGGEAEAFF.

The chain has TRBV5-1 and TRBJ2-4; TRBD1 agrees at 7 bases. V lost 0 bases, J lost 0 bases, and 6 bases stayed unmatched. The CDR3 sequence is 17 residues long. Germline V gives CDR1 SGHRS, CDR2 YFSETQ. CDR3 protein: CASSLEGADLAKNIQYF. The CDR3 region has the DNA TGCGCCAGCAGCTTGGAGGGGGCCGACCTAGCCAAAAACATTCAGTACTTC.

The chain carries TRBV20-1 and TRBJ2-5, with D perhaps TRBD2 (5 bases). Germline assignment: CDR1 DFQATT and CDR2 SNEGSKA (reference sequence). V lost 2 bases and J lost 1, with 14 bases in between. The CDR3 is 15 residues long. CDR3 in amino acids: CSARHPPGSQETQYF. In DNA, the CDR3 is TGCAGTGCTAGACACCCACCGGGGAGCCAAGAGACCCAGTACTTC.

The V gene is TRBV20-1, the J gene TRBJ1-5; 7 bases agree with TRBD1. Germline CDR1 DFQATT, CDR2 SNEGSKA (reference sequence). J gave up 1 base and V 2 bases, and 5 bases lay outside the gene matches. CDR3 length: 15 residues. CDR3 protein: CSARPGTASNQPQHF. CDR3 bases: TGCAGTGCTAGACCCGGGACAGCGAGCAATCAGCCCCAGCATTTT.

The chain joins TRBV28 to TRBJ2-5; D not certain. This CDR3 is built from 13 residues. Germline V gene data show CDR1 as MDHEN and CDR2 as SYDVKM. V lost 1 base, J lost 2 bases, and 5 bases lay in between. Written as DNA, the CDR3 is TGTGCCAGCAGTTTATCCCAACAAGAGACCCAGTACTTC. It yields the protein CASSLSQQETQYF.

This clonotype was picked up many times. The V and J genes are TRBV7-2 and TRBJ2-2; 10 bases match TRBD1. This CDR3 spans 18 amino acids. In germline, CDR1 is SGHTA, CDR2 FQGNSA. The junction had 10 bases not matched to a gene; V was cut back by 3 bases and J by 3 bases. CDR3 loop: CASSFHLTGGADTGELFF. CDR3 nucleotides: TGTGCCAGCAGCTTCCATCTGACAGGGGGCGCGGACACCGGGGAGCTGTTTTTT.

This clonotype was seen ten or more times. The chain employs TRBV12-3 or TRBV12-4 and TRBJ2-1; 8 bases agree with TRBD2. V shed 5 bases and J 7 bases; nucleotides not matched to a gene: 7. The CDR3 totals 14 residues. CDR3 sequence (DNA): TGTGCCAGCAGTACGGGGGGGCCGAAAAATGAGCAGTTCTTC. This translates into CASSTGGPKNEQFF.

This clonotype was picked up many times. The chain employs TRBV16 and TRBJ2-4; weak D call: TRBD1 (5 bases). Trimming stripped 3 bases from V and 1 base from J, with 13 bases between. Per germline, CDR1 KGHSY and CDR2 FQNENV. CDR3 length equals 16 residues. CDR3 nucleotide sequence: TGTGCCAGCAGCCAGGCAGGGAACCTGGCCAAAAACATTCAGTACTTC. Amino acids: CASSQAGNLAKNIQYF.

This clonotype has just a few counts. The CDR3 loop is CASSSMTSEQYF. The DNA of the CDR3 is TGTGCCAGCAGCTCAATGACGAGCGAGCAGTACTTC. This chain joins TRBV11-2 and TRBJ2-7, with D hard to call. The germline V and J ends were trimmed by 4 bases and 6 bases, with 10 bases remaining between them. Germline CDR1 SGHAT, CDR2 FQNNGV. CDR3 size: 12 residues. The complete variable domain, with remaining parts taken from reference TRBV11-2 and TRBJ2-7, reads EAGVAQSPRYKIIEKRQSVAFWCNPISGHATLYWYQQILGQGPKLLIQFQNNGVVDDSQLPKDRFSAERLKGVDSTLKIQPAKLEDSAVYLCASSSMTSEQYFGPGTRLTVT.

This clonotype was detected ten times or more. The J gene is TRBJ1-3, the V gene TRBV4-1, with TRBD1 as a possible D gene (6 bases). CDR1 is MGHRA and CDR2 is YSYEKL in the germline V gene. V gave up 5 bases and J gave up 0 bases, with 14 bases separating them. The CDR3 extends over 16 amino acids. The CDR3 loop is CASSSRQVYSGNTIYF. The CDR3 region has the DNA TGCGCCAGCAGCTCGAGACAGGTCTACTCTGGAAACACCATATATTTT.